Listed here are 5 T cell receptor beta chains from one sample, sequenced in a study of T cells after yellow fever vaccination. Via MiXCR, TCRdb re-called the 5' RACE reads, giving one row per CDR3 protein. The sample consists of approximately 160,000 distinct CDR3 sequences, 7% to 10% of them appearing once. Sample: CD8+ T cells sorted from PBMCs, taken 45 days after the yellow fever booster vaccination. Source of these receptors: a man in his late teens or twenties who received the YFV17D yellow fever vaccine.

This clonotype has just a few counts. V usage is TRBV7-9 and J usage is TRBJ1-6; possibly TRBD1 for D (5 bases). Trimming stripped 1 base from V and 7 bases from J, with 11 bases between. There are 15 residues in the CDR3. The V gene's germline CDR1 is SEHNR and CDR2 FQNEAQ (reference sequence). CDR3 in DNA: TGTGCCAGCAGCTTAGTATCGGGACGGAATTCACCCCTCCACTTT. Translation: CASSLVSGRNSPLHF.

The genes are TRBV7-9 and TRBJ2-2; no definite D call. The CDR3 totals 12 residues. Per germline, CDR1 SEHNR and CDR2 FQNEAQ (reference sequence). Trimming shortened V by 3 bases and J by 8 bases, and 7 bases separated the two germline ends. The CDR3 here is CASSFGQGELFF. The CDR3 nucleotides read TGTGCCAGCAGCTTCGGGCAGGGGGAGCTGTTTTTT. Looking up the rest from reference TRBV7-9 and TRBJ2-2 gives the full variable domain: DTGVSQNPRHKITKRGQNVTFRCDPISEHNRLYWYRQTLGQGPEFLTYFQNEAQLEKSRLLSDRFSAERPKGSFSTLEIQRTEQGDSAMYLCASSFGQGELFFGEGSRLTVL.

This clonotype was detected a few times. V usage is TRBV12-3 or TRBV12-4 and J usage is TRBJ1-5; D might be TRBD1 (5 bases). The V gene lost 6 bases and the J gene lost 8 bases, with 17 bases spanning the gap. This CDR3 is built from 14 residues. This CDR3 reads CASSWHGAQEPQHF. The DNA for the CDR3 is TGTGCCAGCAGCTGGCATGGGGCACAGGAGCCCCAGCATTTT.

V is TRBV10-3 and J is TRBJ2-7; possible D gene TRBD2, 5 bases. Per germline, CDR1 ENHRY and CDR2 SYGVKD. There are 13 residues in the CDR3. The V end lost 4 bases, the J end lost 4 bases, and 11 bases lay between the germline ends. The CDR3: CAISAGLDYEQYV. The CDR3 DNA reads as TGTGCCATCAGTGCTGGACTCGATTACGAGCAGTACGTC.

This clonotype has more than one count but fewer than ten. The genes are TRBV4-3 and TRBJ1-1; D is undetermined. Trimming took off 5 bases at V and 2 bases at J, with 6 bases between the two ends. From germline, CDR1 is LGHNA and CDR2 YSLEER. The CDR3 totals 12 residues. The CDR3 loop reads CASSGENTEAFF. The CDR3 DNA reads TGCGCCAGCAGCGGCGAAAACACTGAAGCTTTCTTT.